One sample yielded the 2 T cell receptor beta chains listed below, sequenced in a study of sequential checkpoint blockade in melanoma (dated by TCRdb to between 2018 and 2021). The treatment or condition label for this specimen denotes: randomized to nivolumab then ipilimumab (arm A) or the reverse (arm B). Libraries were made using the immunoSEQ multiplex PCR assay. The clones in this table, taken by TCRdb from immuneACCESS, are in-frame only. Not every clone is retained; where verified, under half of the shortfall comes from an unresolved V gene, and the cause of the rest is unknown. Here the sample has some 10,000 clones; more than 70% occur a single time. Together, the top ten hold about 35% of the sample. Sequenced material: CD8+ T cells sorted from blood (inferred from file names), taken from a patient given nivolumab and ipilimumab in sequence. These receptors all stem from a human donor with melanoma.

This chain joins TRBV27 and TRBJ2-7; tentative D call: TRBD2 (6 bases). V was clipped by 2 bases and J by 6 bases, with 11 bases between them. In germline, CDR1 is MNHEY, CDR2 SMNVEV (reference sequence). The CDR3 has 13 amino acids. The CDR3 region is CASSLGGTGEQYF. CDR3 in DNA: TGTGCCAGCAGTTTAGGAGGGACCGGCGAGCAGTACTTC.

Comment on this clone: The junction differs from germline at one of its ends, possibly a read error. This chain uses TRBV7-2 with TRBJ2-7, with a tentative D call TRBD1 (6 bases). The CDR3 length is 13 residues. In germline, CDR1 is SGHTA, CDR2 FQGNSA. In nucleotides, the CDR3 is TGCGCCAGCAGCCACTCCAGGGGACGCGAGCAGTACTTC. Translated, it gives CASSHSRGREQYF. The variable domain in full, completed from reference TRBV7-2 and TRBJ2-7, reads GAGVSQSPSNKVTEKGKDVELRCDPISGHTALYWYRQSLGQGLEFLIYFQGNSAPDKSGLPSDRFSAERTGGSVSTLTIQRTQQEDSAVYLCASSHSRGREQYFGPGTRLTVT.